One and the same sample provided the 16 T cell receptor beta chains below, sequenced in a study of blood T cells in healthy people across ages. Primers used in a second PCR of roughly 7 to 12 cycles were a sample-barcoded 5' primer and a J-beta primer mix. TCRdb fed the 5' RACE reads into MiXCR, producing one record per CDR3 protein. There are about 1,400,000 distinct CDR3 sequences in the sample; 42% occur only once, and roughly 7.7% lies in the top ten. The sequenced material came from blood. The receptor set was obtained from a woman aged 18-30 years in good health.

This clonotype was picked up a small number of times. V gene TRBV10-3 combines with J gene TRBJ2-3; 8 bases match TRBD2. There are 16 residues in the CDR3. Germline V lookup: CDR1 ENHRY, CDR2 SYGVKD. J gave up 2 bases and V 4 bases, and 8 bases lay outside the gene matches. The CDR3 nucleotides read TGTGCCATCAGTGGGGAACTAGCGGTCCCCACAGATACGCAGTATTTT. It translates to CAISGELAVPTDTQYF.

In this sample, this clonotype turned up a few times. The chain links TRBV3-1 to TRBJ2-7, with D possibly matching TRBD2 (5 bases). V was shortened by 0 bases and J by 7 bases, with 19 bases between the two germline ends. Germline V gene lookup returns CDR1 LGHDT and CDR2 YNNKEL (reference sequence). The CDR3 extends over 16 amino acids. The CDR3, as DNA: TGTGCCAGCAGCCAAGAGAGCCAGCGGCATACTTCTGAGCAGTACTTC. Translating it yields CASSQESQRHTSEQYF.

The CDR3 nucleotides are TGTGCCAGCAGCCAGGACATATCGAACACCGGGGAGCTGTTTTTT. Its translation: CASSQDISNTGELFF. The rearrangement joins TRBV5-6 to TRBJ2-2, with TRBD1 as a possible D gene (5 bases). Trimming stripped 4 bases from V and 0 bases from J, with 10 bases between. The germline V gene has CDR1 SGHDT and CDR2 YYEEEE. CDR3 length equals 15 residues. Complete variable domain (other parts from reference TRBV5-6 and TRBJ2-2): DAGVTQSPTHLIKTRGQQVTLRCSPKSGHDTVSWYQQALGQGPQFIFQYYEEEERQRGNFPDRFSGHQFPNYSSELNVNALLLGDSALYLCASSQDISNTGELFFGEGSRLTVL.

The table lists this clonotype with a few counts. The CDR3 nucleotides are TGTGCCAGCAGTTTATCGCAGGGTGTTATTGGATCACCCCTCCACTTT. It yields the protein CASSLSQGVIGSPLHF. V is TRBV27 and J is TRBJ1-6; D possibly corresponds to TRBD1 (5 bases). V lost 0 bases and J lost 10, with 16 bases in between. The CDR3 totals 16 residues. Germline CDR1 and CDR2: MNHEY and SMNVEV (reference sequence).

This chain's CDR3 is CASSQYTGTGSTDTQYF. CDR3 DNA: TGCGCCAGCAGCCAGTACACCGGGACAGGTAGCACAGATACGCAGTATTTT. The genes are TRBV5-1 and TRBJ2-3; 8 bases map to TRBD1. The CDR3 has 17 residues. CDR1 and CDR2 from the germline V gene are SGHRS and YFSETQ. J was trimmed by 0 bases and V by 4 bases; bases with no gene match: 10.

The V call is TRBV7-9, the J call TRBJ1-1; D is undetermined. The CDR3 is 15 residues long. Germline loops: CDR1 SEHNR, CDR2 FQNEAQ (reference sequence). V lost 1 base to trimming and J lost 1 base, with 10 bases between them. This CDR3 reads CASSLGEGPNTEAFF. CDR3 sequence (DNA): TGTGCCAGCAGCTTAGGTGAAGGCCCGAACACTGAAGCTTTCTTT. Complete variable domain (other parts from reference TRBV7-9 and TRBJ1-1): DTGVSQNPRHKITKRGQNVTFRCDPISEHNRLYWYRQTLGQGPEFLTYFQNEAQLEKSRLLSDRFSAERPKGSFSTLEIQRTEQGDSAMYLCASSLGEGPNTEAFFGQGTRLTVV.

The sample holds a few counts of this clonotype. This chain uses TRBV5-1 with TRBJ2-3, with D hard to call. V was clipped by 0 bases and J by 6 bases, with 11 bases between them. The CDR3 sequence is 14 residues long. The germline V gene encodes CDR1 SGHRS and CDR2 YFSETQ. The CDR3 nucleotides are TGCGCCAGCAGCTTGGCCAATGGGTATGATACGCAGTATTTT. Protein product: CASSLANGYDTQYF.

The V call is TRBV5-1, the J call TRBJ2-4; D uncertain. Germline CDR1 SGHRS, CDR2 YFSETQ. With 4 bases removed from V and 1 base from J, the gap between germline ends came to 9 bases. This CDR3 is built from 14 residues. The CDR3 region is CASSDAGAKNIQYF. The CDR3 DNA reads TGCGCCAGCAGCGATGCCGGGGCCAAAAACATTCAGTACTTC. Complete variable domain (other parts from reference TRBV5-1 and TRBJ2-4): KAGVTQTPRYLIKTRGQQVTLSCSPISGHRSVSWYQQTPGQGLQFLFEYFSETQRNKGNFPGRFSGRQFSNSRSEMNVSTLELGDSALYLCASSDAGAKNIQYFGAGTRLSVL.

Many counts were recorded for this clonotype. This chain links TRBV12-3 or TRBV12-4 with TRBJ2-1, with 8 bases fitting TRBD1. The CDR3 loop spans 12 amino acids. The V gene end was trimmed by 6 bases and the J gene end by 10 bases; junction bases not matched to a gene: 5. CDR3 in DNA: TGTGCCAGCAGCTCTACAGGGGGGGAGCAGTTCTTC. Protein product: CASSSTGGEQFF.

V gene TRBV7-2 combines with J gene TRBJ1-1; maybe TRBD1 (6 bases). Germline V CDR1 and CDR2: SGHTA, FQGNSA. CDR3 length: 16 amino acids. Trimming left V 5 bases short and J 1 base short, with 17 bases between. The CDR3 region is CASSLQGRGANTEAFF. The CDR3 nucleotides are TGTGCCAGCAGCCTTCAGGGCAGGGGTGCGAACACTGAAGCTTTCTTT.

CDR3 loop: CASSSQNSPLHF. In DNA form, the CDR3 reads TGTGCCAGCAGCTCCCAGAATTCACCCCTCCACTTT. The V gene is TRBV13, the J gene TRBJ1-6, with D uncertain. Between the trimmed V and J ends, which lost 4 bases and 7 bases, there was a span of 5 bases. The CDR3 extends over 12 amino acids. In germline, CDR1 is PRHDT, CDR2 FYEKMQ (reference sequence). The whole variable domain, filled in from reference TRBV13 and TRBJ1-6, reads AAGVIQSPRHLIKEKRETATLKCYPIPRHDTVYWYQQGPGQDPQFLISFYEKMQSDKGSIPDRFSAQQFSDYHSELNMSSLELGDSALYFCASSSQNSPLHFGNGTRLTVT.

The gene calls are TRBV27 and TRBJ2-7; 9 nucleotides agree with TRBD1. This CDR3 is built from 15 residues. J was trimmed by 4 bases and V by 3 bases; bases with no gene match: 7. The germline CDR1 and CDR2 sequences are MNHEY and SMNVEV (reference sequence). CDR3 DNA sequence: TGTGCCAGCAGTTTTACCCGACAGGGGGAATACGAGCAGTACTTC. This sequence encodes CASSFTRQGEYEQYF.

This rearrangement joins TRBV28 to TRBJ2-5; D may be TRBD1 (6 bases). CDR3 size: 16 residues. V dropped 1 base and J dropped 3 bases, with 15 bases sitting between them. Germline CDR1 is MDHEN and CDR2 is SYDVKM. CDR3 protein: CASSLYEGRGKETQYF. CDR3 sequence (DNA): TGTGCCAGCAGTTTATACGAGGGCAGGGGAAAAGAGACCCAGTACTTC.

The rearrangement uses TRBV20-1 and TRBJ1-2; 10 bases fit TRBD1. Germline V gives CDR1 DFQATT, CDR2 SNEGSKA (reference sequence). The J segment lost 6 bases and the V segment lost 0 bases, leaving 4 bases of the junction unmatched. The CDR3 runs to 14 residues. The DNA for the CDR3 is TGCAGTGCTAGAGATCGGACAGGGGGAGATGGCTACACCTTC. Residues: CSARDRTGGDGYTF.

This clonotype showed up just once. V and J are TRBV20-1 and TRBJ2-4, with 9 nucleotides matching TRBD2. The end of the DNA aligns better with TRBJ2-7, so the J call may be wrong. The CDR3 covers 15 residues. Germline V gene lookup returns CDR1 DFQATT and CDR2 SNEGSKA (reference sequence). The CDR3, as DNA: TGCAGTGCTAGAGATGGCGGGAGGGCCGACGACGAGCAGTACTTC. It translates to CSARDGGRADDEQYF.

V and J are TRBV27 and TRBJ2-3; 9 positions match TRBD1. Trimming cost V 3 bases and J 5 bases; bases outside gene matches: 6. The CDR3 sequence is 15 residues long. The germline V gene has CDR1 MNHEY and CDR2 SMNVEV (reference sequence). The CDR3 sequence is CASSFGTGNGDTQYF. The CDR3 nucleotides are TGTGCCAGCAGTTTTGGGACAGGGAACGGAGATACGCAGTATTTT.